The 7 T cell receptor beta chains below come from one sample, sequenced in a study of monozygotic twins with inflammatory bowel disease. TCRdb re-called the 5' RACE reads; one entry per CDR3 protein, DNA not given. Recorded for this sample: about 380,000 distinct CDR3 sequences. The sequenced material came from blood. Receptors originate from a human donor with ulcerative colitis or Crohn's disease, or a healthy co-twin of an affected twin (not recorded which).

V gene TRBV20-1 combines with J gene TRBJ1-1; the TCRdb call, TRBD1, lacks DNA for checking. Germline lookup yields CDR1 DFQATT and CDR2 SNEGSKA (reference sequence). The CDR3 extends over 19 amino acids. The CDR3 sequence: CSVTGTGPSSEGMNTEAFF.

This sequence joins TRBV11-2 and TRBJ1-1; TCRdb indicates TRBD1, and absent DNA this call remains unverified. CDR3 size: 14 residues. CDR1 and CDR2 (germline): SGHAT, FQNNGV. The CDR3 region is CASSLAQGATEAFF.

The rearrangement joins TRBV12-3 or TRBV12-4 to TRBJ2-2; TCRdb outputs TRBD2, but without DNA this stays unchecked. CDR3 length: 17 residues. The CDR3 sequence: CASSAPGLAGGLGELFF.

V is TRBV6-2 or TRBV6-3 and J is TRBJ2-4; there is no DNA to check the TCRdb D call of TRBD2. The CDR3 spans 16 residues. CDR1 MNHEY and CDR2 SVGEGT come from the germline V gene. The CDR3 reads CASSTRLAGAKNIQYF.

This chain joins TRBV6-1 and TRBJ2-1. This CDR3 contains 18 residues. Germline V gene lookup returns CDR1 MNHNS and CDR2 SASEGT. This CDR3 is CASSQVGIRGSSYNEQFF.

The gene calls are TRBV20-1 and TRBJ1-5. The CDR3 sequence is 12 residues long. Germline V lookup: CDR1 DFQATT, CDR2 SNEGSKA (reference sequence). CDR3 sequence: CSTTRGNQPQHF.

The chain uses TRBV4-1 and TRBJ2-7. This CDR3 is 14 amino acids long. Germline CDR1 reads MGHRA; CDR2 reads YSYEKL. The CDR3 reads CASSQGLQAYEQYF.